This paragraph reports one T cell receptor beta chain. These data originate in a study of CD8 T cells in Susac syndrome. Reverse transcription of roughly 0.5 to 1 ug RNA used random hexamers. TCRdb re-analysed the immunoSEQ multiplex PCR reads in MiXCR, keeping a single row per CDR3 protein. The table lists just over 300,000 distinct CDR3 sequences, about 92% of them singletons. The V and J ends lost 3 bases and 4 bases, in that order; junction bases with no gene match: 7. This CDR3 spans 15 amino acids. Germline values: CDR1 KGHSH, CDR2 LQKENI. Sequencing was performed on CD4+ T cells from PBMCs. The sequence was collected from a human donor with multiple sclerosis. The chain recombines TRBV18 with TRBJ1-2; 8 bases match TRBD1. CDR3 nucleotides: TGTGCCAGCTCACCTCCTCTGACAGGGGCCTATGGCTACACCTTC. Translation: CASSPPLTGAYGYTF.